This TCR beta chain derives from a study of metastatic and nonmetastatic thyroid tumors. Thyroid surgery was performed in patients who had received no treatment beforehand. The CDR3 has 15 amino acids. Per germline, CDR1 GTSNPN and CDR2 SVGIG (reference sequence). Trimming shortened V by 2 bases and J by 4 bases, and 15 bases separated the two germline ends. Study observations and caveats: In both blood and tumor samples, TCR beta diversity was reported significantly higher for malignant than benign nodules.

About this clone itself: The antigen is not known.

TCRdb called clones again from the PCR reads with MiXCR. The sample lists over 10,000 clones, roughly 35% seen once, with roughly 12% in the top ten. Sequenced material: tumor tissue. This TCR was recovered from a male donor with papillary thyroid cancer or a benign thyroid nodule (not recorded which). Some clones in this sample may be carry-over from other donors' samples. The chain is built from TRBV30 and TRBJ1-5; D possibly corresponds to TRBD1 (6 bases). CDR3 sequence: CAWSQGQSPNQPQHF. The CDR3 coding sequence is TGTGCCTGGAGTCAAGGACAGAGCCCTAATCAGCCCCAGCATTTT.